Shown below are 5 T cell receptor beta chains from a single sample sequenced in a study of human T cells and chemical hapten exposure. Time point: pre-sensitization, week 0. Specified treatment: therapeutic diphenylcyclopropenone sensitization with weekly scalp DPC. TCRdb reprocessed the RACE reads via MiXCR and lists one record per CDR3 protein. The sample holds tens of thousands of distinct CDR3 sequences, around 12% seen once. The sequenced sample was whole blood, obtained in connection with sensitization to the hapten diphenylcyclopropenone (DPC). These receptors came from a woman younger than 45 with alopecia areata. Some clones in this sample may be carry-over from other donors' samples.

The chain is built from TRBV27 and TRBJ1-1; D unclear. This CDR3 spans 11 amino acids. V was clipped by 8 bases and J by 2 bases, with 6 bases between them. Germline CDR1 and CDR2: MNHEY and SMNVEV (reference sequence). The DNA of the CDR3 is TGTGCCAGCCAGCTTAACACTGAAGCTTTCTTT. Its protein is CASQLNTEAFF.

The gene calls are TRBV12-3 or TRBV12-4 and TRBJ2-3; TRBD1 agrees at 7 bases. The CDR3 extends over 16 amino acids. Trimming took 3 bases from V and 2 from J; bases not matched to a gene: 8. The CDR3 is CASSLGQQLLTDTQYF. In DNA form, the CDR3 reads TGTGCCAGCAGTTTGGGACAGCAACTACTCACAGATACGCAGTATTTT.

This clonotype has at least ten counts. CDR3 DNA sequence: TGTGCCAGTAAGACGGACTCTGGGGCCAACGTCCTGACTTTC. This gives the protein CASKTDSGANVLTF. The V call is TRBV19, the J call TRBJ2-6; D remains unclear. The CDR3 loop spans 14 amino acids. Germline CDR1 reads LNHDA; CDR2 reads SQIVND (reference sequence). Between the trimmed V and J ends, which lost 7 bases and 0 bases, there was a span of 7 bases.

This chain connects TRBV29-1 to TRBJ1-1; D not certain. Trimming shortened V by 4 bases and J by 0 bases, and 6 bases separated the two germline ends. Per the germline V gene, CDR1 is SQVTM and CDR2 is ANQGSEA. This CDR3 has 12 residues. The CDR3 nucleotides read TGCAGCGTTGTCGCGGTGAACACTGAAGCTTTCTTT. It yields the protein CSVVAVNTEAFF.

V and J are TRBV12-3 or TRBV12-4 and TRBJ2-5; TRBD2 might be the D (6 bases). Trimming cost V 3 bases and J 5 bases, with 13 bases left between them. This CDR3 spans 14 amino acids. CDR3 coding DNA: TGTGCCAGCAGTTTGCCGACTAGTCGCGAGACCCAGTACTTC. This translates into CASSLPTSRETQYF.